These T cell receptor beta chains were read from a single sample in a study of vaccination and CD4 T cells after COVID-19. Antigen specificity for these receptors is unknown. TCRdb itself ran the PCR reads through MiXCR, one entry per CDR3 protein. The sample contains 16,000 or so distinct CDR3 sequences, around 50% of which appear only once. Material: CD4+ T cells from blood, cultured in vitro. The receptor source for this set is a human donor who had recovered from COVID-19. CDR3s include the opening cysteine and the closing phenylalanine or tryptophan. D genes are given only for firm matches. Rows may omit the clone size; those that give it use once, few, many or a size class.

>.|TRBV28|TRBJ1-1|.
TGTGCCAGCGCCGTTGGGACATGGGCTTTCTTT
CASAVGTWAFF
>once|TRBV7-9|TRBJ1-3|.
TGTGCCAGCAGCTTAGGACGGGGCGGTGGAAACACCATATATTTT
CASSLGRGGGNTIYF
>few|TRBV20-1|TRBJ1-1|.
TGCAGTGCTAGCGCCCCGGACAAGAACACTGAAGCTTTCTTT
CSASAPDKNTEAFF
>.|TRBV2|TRBJ2-7|TRBD1
TGTGCCAGCAGGGGTAGACAGGGCCACACTTCCTACGAGCAGTACTTC
CASRGRQGHTSYEQYF
>few|TRBV20-1|TRBJ1-5|.
TGCAGTGCTAGTCGGCAGGGGTTCCATCAGCCCCAGCATTTT
CSASRQGFHQPQHF
>.|TRBV28|TRBJ2-3|.
TGTGCCAGCAGTTTAGGGTCCCCTCAGGGACCTCGCACAGATACGCAGTATTTT
CASSLGSPQGPRTDTQYF
>.|TRBV6-1|TRBJ2-1|TRBD1
TGTGCCAGCATTCTCCGGTCCGGGACAGCCTTCAATGAGCAGTTCTTC
CASILRSGTAFNEQFF
>.|TRBV12-3/TRBV12-4|TRBJ2-7|.
TGTGCCAGCAGTTACAGTCCCGGGTCGTTCTCCTACGAGCAGTACTTC
CASSYSPGSFSYEQYF
>.|TRBV7-2|TRBJ2-1|.
TGTGCCAGCAGCTTAAGTACATTCTCGATTGAGCAGTTCTTC
CASSLSTFSIEQFF
>.|TRBV6-5|TRBJ1-2|TRBD1
TGTGCCAGCAGTTACTCGTCCCCGGGACAGGGCTATGGCTACACCTTC
CASSYSSPGQGYGYTF
>.|TRBV15|TRBJ1-5|TRBD1
TGTGCCACCAGCCCTCGGCGCAGGGGGGATCAGCCCCAGCATTTT
CATSPRRRGDQPQHF
>.|TRBV24-1|TRBJ2-7|.
TGTGCCACCAGGGGGGGAGACTCCTACGAGCAGTACTTC
CATRGGDSYEQYF
>once|TRBV6-2/TRBV6-3|TRBJ1-1|.
TGTGCCAGCAGTTCCAAGGCGGAGATCATGAACACTGAAGCTTTCTTT
CASSSKAEIMNTEAFF
>.|TRBV7-9|TRBJ1-5|.
TGTGCCAGCAGCTTAATGTCGGGAAATCAGCCCCAGCATTTT
CASSLMSGNQPQHF
>.|TRBV20-1|TRBJ2-2|.
TGCAGTGCGACGGGACTTCCTAGGAGTCGGGAGCTGTTTTTT
CSATGLPRSRELFF
>.|TRBV28|TRBJ2-7|.
TGTGCCATCACCTCCCTAGTGGGCCTCAATAGTGGACACGAGCAGTACTTC
CAITSLVGLNSGHEQYF
>.|TRBV20-1|TRBJ2-7|.
TGCAGTGCTAGAGCCCCGGGCAGGGTGTCGATCCCTTTCGGCTACGAGCAGTACTTC
CSARAPGRVSIPFGYEQYF
>.|TRBV19|TRBJ2-6|.
TGTGCCAGTAATATTGGCCGGGGGCCTGGGGCCAACGTCCTGACTTTC
CASNIGRGPGANVLTF
>.|TRBV7-2|TRBJ2-6|TRBD2
TGTGCCAGCAGCTTAGAGTCCGCGGGACTAGCGATATCTGGGGCCAACGTCCTGACTTTC
CASSLESAGLAISGANVLTF
>.|TRBV7-2|TRBJ2-5|.
TGTGCCAGCAGCGAACAGGGCCGAGAGACCCAGTACTTC
CASSEQGRETQYF
>few|TRBV10-1|TRBJ1-5|.
TGCGCCAGCAGTGGGGGGGGGGGCTGGGGCAATCAGCCCCAGCATTTT
CASSGGGGWGNQPQHF
>.|TRBV28|TRBJ2-3|.
TGTGCCAGCAGTCCTACAGGTTTCTACACAGATACGCAGTATTTT
CASSPTGFYTDTQYF
>.|TRBV19|TRBJ1-1|.
TGTGCCACTAAAACCCGGGGCAGATTCATGAACACTGAAGCTTTCTTT
CATKTRGRFMNTEAFF
>few|TRBV7-2|TRBJ2-3|.
TGTGCCAGCAGCAAAAGGCCCGGGCCTCGCACAGATACGCAGTATTTT
CASSKRPGPRTDTQYF
>.|TRBV7-9|TRBJ2-1|TRBD2
TGTGCCAGCAGCTTAGGCGGTAGCGGGAGAAGCCCGTTCTTC
CASSLGGSGRSPFF
>.|TRBV6-2/TRBV6-3|TRBJ2-7|.
TGTGCCAGCAGTTACGAGCAGGGGGGCTACGAGCAGTACTTC
CASSYEQGGYEQYF
>.|TRBV27|TRBJ2-3|.
TGTGCCGGCAGTTTATATTTCCAGACAGATACGCAGTATTTT
CAGSLYFQTDTQYF
>few|TRBV6-1|TRBJ1-1|.
TGTGCCAGCAGCATAACTCGGGGTGACACTGAAGCTTTCTTT
CASSITRGDTEAFF
>once|TRBV11-2|TRBJ1-1|.
TGTGCCAGCAGCTTAGTTTTCACCGGGAACACTGAAGCTTTCTTT
CASSLVFTGNTEAFF
>.|TRBV7-3|TRBJ2-5|.
TGTGCCAGCAGACTCCAAGAGACCCAGTACTTC
CASRLQETQYF
>.|TRBV7-2|TRBJ2-5|TRBD2
TGTGCCAGCAGCTTAGGACTAGCGGGAGGTCAAGAGACCCAGTACTTC
CASSLGLAGGQETQYF
>.|TRBV27|TRBJ2-3|.
TGTGCCAGCCCCCCCGCGAGGGATACGCAGTATTTT
CASPPARDTQYF
>.|TRBV29-1|TRBJ1-1|TRBD1
TGCAGCGCCACAGGGGGCAGTAACACTGAAGCTTTCTTT
CSATGGSNTEAFF
>.|TRBV24-1|TRBJ2-5|TRBD1
TGTGCCACCACCCGACAGGGCGAAGAGACCCAGTACTTC
CATTRQGEETQYF
>.|TRBV7-9|TRBJ2-5|TRBD1
TGTGCCAGCAGTTCCGGGACAGGGGGCAAAGAGACCCAGTACTTC
CASSSGTGGKETQYF
>.|TRBV19|TRBJ1-6|.
TGTGCCAGTAGTATAGTCGACTCCTATAATTCACCCCTCCACTTT
CASSIVDSYNSPLHF
>.|TRBV18|TRBJ2-5|.
TGTGCCAGCTCACCGCGTAAGGTTCAAGAGACCCAGTACTTC
CASSPRKVQETQYF
>few|TRBV2|TRBJ1-5|TRBD1
TGTGCCAGCAGTGGGACAGGGGGCAATCAGCCCCAGCATTTT
CASSGTGGNQPQHF
>once|TRBV27|TRBJ2-3|.
TGTGCCAGCAGTTTATTAGTCCCGGGACTCCCCACAGATACGCAGTATTTT
CASSLLVPGLPTDTQYF
>.|TRBV6-1|TRBJ1-6|.
TGTGCCAGCCGAGGGGTTAGGGGGTATAATTCACCCCTCCACTTT
CASRGVRGYNSPLHF
>.|TRBV20-1|TRBJ2-1|.
TGCAGTGCCCCCGCCAAAGTCATCGATGAGCAGTTCTTC
CSAPAKVIDEQFF
>.|TRBV6-5|TRBJ2-7|TRBD1
TGTGCCAGCAGTTACTCGGCGGCGACAGGGGGAGGCGAGCAGTACTTC
CASSYSAATGGGEQYF
>.|TRBV7-2|TRBJ2-7|.
TGTGCCAGCAGCTTAGTTAGGCACGAGCAGTACTTC
CASSLVRHEQYF
>few|TRBV20-1|TRBJ2-1|.
TGCAGTACCCCAAAGGGGTCCCTAAAGGTCAATGAGCAGTTCTTC
CSTPKGSLKVNEQFF
>once|TRBV28|TRBJ2-7|TRBD1
TGTGCCAGCAGCGCGGACAGGGCGAGCTCCTACGAGCAGTACTTC
CASSADRASSYEQYF
>.|TRBV7-2|TRBJ2-1|.
TGTGCCAGCAGCTTAGACTCAAATGGGCTCAATGAGCAGTTCTTC
CASSLDSNGLNEQFF
>few|TRBV10-3|TRBJ2-5|.
TGTGCCATCAGTCCTGCCCAAGAGACCCAGTACTTC
CAISPAQETQYF
>.|TRBV28|TRBJ1-6|TRBD1
TGTGCCAGCGGGGGGACAGGGGGATCACCCCTCCACTTT
CASGGTGGSPLHF
>.|TRBV20-1|TRBJ1-1|.
TGCAGTGCTAGAGATCGAGGAGGGTTCGAAGCTTTCTTT
CSARDRGGFEAFF
>once|TRBV4-3|TRBJ1-2|.
TGCGCCAGCAGCCAAGATTTCATAAGTGGCTACACCTTC
CASSQDFISGYTF
>.|TRBV28|TRBJ1-4|.
TGTGCCAGCGCGGGGTCCTCTAATGAAAAACTGTTTTTT
CASAGSSNEKLFF
>.|TRBV19|TRBJ1-6|.
TGTGCCAGTAGAGAGATAGCCTCCTATAATTCACCCCTCCACTTT
CASREIASYNSPLHF
>once|TRBV9|TRBJ1-2|TRBD1
TGTGCCAGCAGCGGAACCGGGACAGGGATAAATGGCTACACCTTC
CASSGTGTGINGYTF